These 9 T cell receptor beta chains were all obtained from the same sample, sequenced in a study of T cell changes during pregnancy in multiple sclerosis (dated by TCRdb to about 2019). Libraries were constructed by the immunoSEQ multiplex PCR assay. Not all clones reach the TCRdb copy of this immuneACCESS table, which keeps in-frame sequences only. Checked studies attribute under half of the gap to unresolved V genes and leave the rest unexplained. In all, the sample holds about 67,000 clones, and 92% of those were seen once. The ten largest clonotypes hold about 2.9% of the sample. The sequenced sample was peripheral blood, obtained in the second trimester of pregnancy. The receptors stem from a female donor in good health, enrolled as a control in a pregnancy study.

The rearrangement joins TRBV5-1 to TRBJ2-1; D possibly corresponds to TRBD2 (6 bases). Trimming took off 0 bases at V and 7 bases at J, with 20 bases between the two ends. The CDR3 is made up of 17 amino acids. Germline CDR1 and CDR2: SGHRS and YFSETQ. CDR3 in amino acids: CASSLASLGSGRNEQFF. DNA for the CDR3: TGCGCCAGCAGCTTGGCGTCTCTTGGTTCGGGGAGGAATGAGCAGTTCTTC.

This clone was recorded only once. This chain joins TRBV30 and TRBJ2-5; D perhaps matches TRBD1 (6 bases). This CDR3 spans 12 amino acids. Trimming shortened V by 3 bases and J by 4 bases, and 9 bases separated the two germline ends. CDR1 and CDR2 (germline): GTSNPN, SVGIG (reference sequence). The CDR3, as DNA: TGTGCCTGGAGCCAACAGGGAGAGACCCAGTACTTC. As protein: CAWSQQGETQYF.

The V call is TRBV7-9, the J call TRBJ2-1, with 10 positions matching TRBD2. CDR1 is SEHNR and CDR2 is FQNEAQ in the germline V gene (reference sequence). V lost 5 bases and J lost 2; bases outside the gene matches: 3. The CDR3 extends over 15 amino acids. For the CDR3, the DNA is TGTGCCAGCAGCCACGGACTAGCGGCCTACAATGAGCAGTTCTTC. Translated, it gives CASSHGLAAYNEQFF.

This chain joins TRBV7-9 and TRBJ2-1; 7 positions match TRBD2. The CDR3 is 15 residues long. V was clipped by 4 bases and J by 7 bases; unmatched bases: 10. The germline V gene has CDR1 SEHNR and CDR2 FQNEAQ (reference sequence). CDR3 bases: TGTGCCAGCAGCTCGAGAGTGGGCGGGAGAAATGAGCAGTTCTTC. It is translated as CASSSRVGGRNEQFF.

V and J are TRBV19 and TRBJ2-5; D is perhaps TRBD2 (6 bases). The CDR3 runs to 14 residues. V shed 5 bases and J shed 2 bases, with 12 bases lying between them. Germline V gene data show CDR1 as LNHDA and CDR2 as SQIVND (reference sequence). The DNA of the CDR3 is TGTGCCAGTAGTCCTCGGGACTTACAAGAGACCCAGTACTTC. Its protein product is CASSPRDLQETQYF.

The chain uses TRBV27 and TRBJ2-5; 7 nucleotides align to TRBD1. Trimming cost V 7 bases and J 1 base; bases outside gene matches: 6. Germline CDR1 MNHEY, CDR2 SMNVEV (reference sequence). The CDR3 spans 14 residues. In DNA form, the CDR3 reads TGTGCCAGCACTGAGGGACAGACCCAAGAGACCCAGTACTTC. Translated, it gives CASTEGQTQETQYF.

The genes are TRBV7-9 and TRBJ2-1; 7 nucleotides line up with TRBD2. Germline V gene sequence: CDR1 SEHNR, CDR2 FQNEAQ (reference sequence). The V segment lost 5 bases and the J segment 8 bases; nucleotides outside the gene matches: 9. The CDR3 covers 14 residues. The CDR3 sequence: CASSQDQGGDEQFF. As DNA, the CDR3 is TGTGCCAGCAGCCAAGACCAGGGAGGGGATGAGCAGTTCTTC.

The chain recombines TRBV6-5 with TRBJ1-3; D gene uncertain. V lost 0 bases and J lost 8, with 14 bases in between. Germline CDR1 is MNHEY and CDR2 is SVGAGI. The CDR3 length is 15 residues. CDR3 nucleotides: TGTGCCAGCAGTTACTCGGTGAGGCGCGGGGACACCATATATTTT. Translated, it gives CASSYSVRRGDTIYF.

The rearrangement links TRBV27 to TRBJ2-1, with 7 nucleotides matching TRBD2. CDR1 is MNHEY, CDR2 SMNVEV, per germline (reference sequence). CDR3 length: 16 residues. J gave up 2 bases and V 3 bases, and 7 bases lay outside the gene matches. Here the CDR3 reads CASSLGWTRAYNEQFF. The CDR3 bases are TGTGCCAGCAGTTTGGGGTGGACTAGAGCCTACAATGAGCAGTTCTTC.